The clone carrying this T cell receptor beta chain has just a few counts. These data are taken from a study of blood T cell repertoires in COVID-19. About the study: Sites across the United States, Italy and Spain contributed samples from acute and convalescent COVID-19. The cDNA or gDNA used as material had been derived from T cells, B-cell-depleted T cells, or PBMCs.

Ages ranged from about 18 to 100 years, with residence in about two dozen US areas. Cohort assignment relied on participant-reported clinical history. The V and J ends lost 7 bases and 5 bases respectively, with 20 bases between them. The CDR3 is 15 residues long. Per germline, CDR1 WSHSY and CDR2 SAAADI. Generated by immunoSEQ multiplex PCR, the TCRdb table keeps only in-frame clones and is missing some. The sample yields some 400,000 clones, around 87% seen once. Input material: PBMCs or T cells enriched from blood (not recorded which). The clonotype comes from a man aged 25 to 40 who had recovered from COVID-19. V and J are TRBV10-2 and TRBJ1-1, with D perhaps matching TRBD1 (6 bases). CDR3 protein: CASIPPRGARTEAFF. The CDR3 nucleotides are TGCGCCAGCATTCCCCCCCGGGGGGCGCGGACTGAAGCTTTCTTT.